These 12 T cell receptor beta chains came from one sample sequenced in a study of blood T cell repertoires in COVID-19. Assay: immunoSEQ multiplex PCR; the TCRdb copy retains only in-frame clones and omits some. The sample holds over 85,000 clones; roughly 89% are singletons and the top ten take 1.5% to 2.5%. Material: peripheral blood. Every receptor here comes from a woman aged 45 to 65 with COVID-19, enrolled during active disease.

The chain joins TRBV18 to TRBJ1-6, with TRBD1 matching 7 bases. The junction had 10 bases not matched to a gene; V was cut back by 2 bases and J by 9 bases. CDR1 is KGHSH, CDR2 LQKENI, per germline. The CDR3 has 16 residues. The chain's CDR3 is CASSPFANEGASPLHF. The CDR3, as DNA: TGTGCCAGCTCACCATTCGCTAACGAGGGGGCTTCACCCCTCCACTTT.

The V call is TRBV10-3, the J call TRBJ2-1, with D possibly TRBD1 on 5 matching bases. Per germline, CDR1 ENHRY and CDR2 SYGVKD. CDR3 length: 14 amino acids. V shed 3 bases and J shed 7 bases, with 13 bases lying between them. CDR3 coding DNA: TGTGCCATCAGTGATCTGGCAGGGTGGAATGAGCAGTTCTTC. Amino acids: CAISDLAGWNEQFF.

This clone was recorded once. This sequence joins TRBV28 and TRBJ1-3; TRBD1 aligns across 10 bases. Germline V gene data show CDR1 as MDHEN and CDR2 as SYDVKM. The CDR3 contains 17 residues. V trimming: 2 bases; J trimming: 2 bases; junction bases outside the gene matches: 6. The DNA of the CDR3 is TGTGCCAGCAGTTTAAATCTAGGACAGGGGGCTGGAAACACCATATATTTT. Translation: CASSLNLGQGAGNTIYF.

This chain connects TRBV18 to TRBJ2-6; the match to TRBD1 covers 7 bases. CDR1 is KGHSH and CDR2 is LQKENI in the germline V gene. CDR3 length: 16 amino acids. J gave up 2 bases and V 3 bases, and 4 bases lay outside the gene matches. The CDR3 reads CASSPKGATGANVLTF. In DNA form, the CDR3 reads TGTGCCAGCTCACCGAAGGGGGCCACTGGGGCCAACGTCCTGACTTTC.

On this clone: The sample carries other DNA sequences with the same CDR3. J is TRBJ1-3 and V is TRBV5-1; 8 bases are shared with TRBD1. The junction had 6 bases not matched to a gene; V was cut back by 2 bases and J by 5 bases. The CDR3 has 15 residues. Germline values: CDR1 SGHRS, CDR2 YFSETQ. In DNA, the CDR3 is TGCGCCAGCAGCTTAGATGGACAGGGACGAAACACCATATATTTT. This sequence encodes CASSLDGQGRNTIYF.

In this sample, this clone turned up a few times. The V gene is TRBV30, the J gene TRBJ2-1, with 9 bases that match TRBD2. Germline loops: CDR1 GTSNPN, CDR2 SVGIG (reference sequence). V trimming: 0 bases; J trimming: 7 bases; junction bases outside the gene matches: 7. The CDR3 has 15 residues. The CDR3, as DNA: TGTGCCTGGAGTGTAACCAGCGGGGGGCAAAATGAGCAGTTCTTC. It yields the protein CAWSVTSGGQNEQFF.

J is TRBJ1-5 and V is TRBV2; D gene unclear. V shed 5 bases and J shed 11 bases, with 13 bases lying between them. This CDR3 has 12 amino acids. Germline assignment: CDR1 SNHLY and CDR2 FYNNEI. CDR3 region: CASSPGAHSQHF. The DNA of the CDR3 is TGTGCCAGCAGTCCCGGAGCTCACTCCCAGCATTTT.

The V gene is TRBV28, the J gene TRBJ1-6; maybe TRBD1 (5 bases). V dropped 8 bases and J dropped 6 bases, with 14 bases sitting between them. The CDR3 sequence is 14 residues long. From germline, CDR1 is MDHEN and CDR2 SYDVKM. The CDR3 sequence is CASLNRMPNSPLHF. The CDR3 coding sequence is TGTGCCAGCTTAAACAGGATGCCTAATTCACCCCTCCACTTT.

This clone was counted a single time. This chain links TRBV11-2 with TRBJ2-3, with a possible D match to TRBD2 (6 bases). The V end lost 3 bases, the J end lost 2 bases, and 12 bases lay between the germline ends. There are 15 residues in the CDR3. CDR1 and CDR2 from the germline V gene are SGHAT and FQNNGV. The CDR3 sequence is CASSFPGGSTDTQYF. The CDR3 DNA reads TGTGCCAGCAGCTTCCCTGGGGGGTCCACAGATACGCAGTATTTT.

The V call is TRBV6-5, the J call TRBJ2-5; TRBD2 matches 7 bases. Trimming took 7 bases from V and 0 from J; bases not matched to a gene: 2. Germline values: CDR1 MNHEY, CDR2 SVGAGI. This CDR3 spans 13 amino acids. CDR3 protein: CASKRGYQETQYF. CDR3 in DNA: TGTGCCAGCAAGCGGGGCTACCAAGAGACCCAGTACTTC.

CDR3 sequence (DNA): TGTGCCAGCAGCCATCGATCAGGGGTAGGCTACACCTTC. The encoded protein is CASSHRSGVGYTF. The chain combines TRBV3-1 (or the pseudogene TRBV3-2) with TRBJ1-2, with a tentative D call TRBD1 (6 bases). CDR1 is LGHDT and CDR2 is YNNKEL in the germline V gene (reference sequence). The CDR3 is made up of 13 amino acids. Trimming took off 3 bases at V and 8 bases at J, with 13 bases between the two ends.

This clone has a single count. This rearrangement joins TRBV28 to TRBJ1-6; TRBD1 is a possible D gene (6 bases). The CDR3 sequence is 12 residues long. Germline lookup yields CDR1 MDHEN and CDR2 SYDVKM. V was trimmed by 8 bases and J by 14 bases, leaving 16 bases between them. DNA of the CDR3: TGTGCCAGCCGTCCGGGGGGCAGGGCCCTCCACTTT. Encoded protein: CASRPGGRALHF.